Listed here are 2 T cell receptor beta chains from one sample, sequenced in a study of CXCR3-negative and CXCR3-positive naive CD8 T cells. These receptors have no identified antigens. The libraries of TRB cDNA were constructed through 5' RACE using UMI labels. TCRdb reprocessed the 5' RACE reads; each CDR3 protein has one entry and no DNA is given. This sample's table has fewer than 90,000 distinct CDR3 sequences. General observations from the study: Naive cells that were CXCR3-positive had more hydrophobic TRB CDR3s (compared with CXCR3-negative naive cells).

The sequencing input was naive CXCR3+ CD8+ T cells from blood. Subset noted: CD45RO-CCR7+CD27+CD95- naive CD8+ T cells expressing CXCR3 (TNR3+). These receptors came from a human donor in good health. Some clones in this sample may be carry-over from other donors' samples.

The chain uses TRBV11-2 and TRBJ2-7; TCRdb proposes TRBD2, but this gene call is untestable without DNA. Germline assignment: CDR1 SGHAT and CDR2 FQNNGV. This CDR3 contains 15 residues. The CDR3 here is CASSSFGGPLYEQYF.

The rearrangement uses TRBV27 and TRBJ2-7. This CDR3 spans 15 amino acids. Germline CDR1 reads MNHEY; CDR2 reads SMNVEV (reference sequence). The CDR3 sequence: CASSLSGLSIHEQYF.